This TCR beta chain was obtained from a study of identical twins. V lost 2 bases, J lost 3 bases, and 4 bases stayed unmatched. The CDR3 contains 14 residues. Germline lookup yields CDR1 SGHDN and CDR2 FVKESK. As concerns this clonotype: Its cognate antigen is unknown.

Whole-study findings and limits: A lower insertion count was a feature of abundant cord blood beta clonotypes, with no such feature in memory repertoires.

Through template switching, a universal primer site was introduced, and the cDNA contained unique molecular identifiers. TCRdb fed the 5' RACE reads into MiXCR, producing one record per CDR3 protein. Counted here are approximately 280,000 distinct CDR3 sequences, about 8% occurring once; the ten biggest clones make up around 2.1%. Healthy Caucasians provided all donations. The sample also formed part of further work on yellow fever vaccine responses in identical twins.

Sequenced: memory (CD45RO+) T cells sorted from blood. The rearrangement links TRBV14 to TRBJ2-7, with TRBD1 matching over 7 bases. The clonotype was recovered from a woman in her late teens or twenties in good health. The CDR3 spells CASSQRDRLYEQYF. The DNA of the CDR3 is TGTGCCAGCAGCCAAAGGGACAGACTCTACGAGCAGTACTTC.